This T cell receptor (beta chain) was sequenced during a study of shared clonotypes between healthy human individuals. The assay was immunoSEQ multiplex PCR, and TCRdb's table has in-frame clones only and misses some. Found here are hundreds of thousands of clones, roughly 70% of them singletons; the top ten hold over 1.5%. V shed 3 bases and J shed 7 bases, with 15 bases lying between them. The CDR3 loop spans 15 amino acids. Germline CDR1 SGHVS, CDR2 FQNEAQ. The sequencing sample was made of memory CD4+ T cells sorted from blood. Subset of the sample: CD45RA-negative fraction. This clonotype was obtained from a woman aged 30 to 39 in good health. The rearrangement links TRBV7-8 to TRBJ2-2, with a tentative D call TRBD2 (6 bases). As DNA, the CDR3 is TGTGCCAGCAGCTTTAGCGGTCTAAGTGGCGGGGAGCTGTTTTTT. This sequence encodes CASSFSGLSGGELFF.